Each of the 31 T cell receptor beta chains below was sequenced from the same sample in a study of T cells in Graves' hyperthyroidism and ophthalmopathy (dated by TCRdb to the late 2010s). Libraries were constructed by multiplex PCR. For sequencing, an Illumina HiSeq 2000 was employed. Amplification of TCR beta CDR3 regions was carried out from RNA transcripts. A first-round RT-PCR of the TCR CDR3 used the HTBI primer set with the Qiagen OneStep RT-PCR kit. Clones were called with MiXCR by TCRdb after fastp trimmed the public reads at Q25, and only in-frame beta chains were retained. Each CDR3 protein gets just one entry, which takes the most common genes and DNA from the rows behind it. The sample table contains 600,000 to 750,000 distinct CDR3 sequences; only one count was recorded for around a sixth of them. Clones ranked in the top ten supply around 16% of the sample. The specimen sequenced was blood. Every receptor here comes from a man aged 45-65 years with Graves' hyperthyroidism.

This clonotype was observed at least ten times. The gene calls are TRBV7-3 and TRBJ2-1; no firm D call. This CDR3 has 14 residues. Trimming shortened V by 2 bases and J by 6 bases, and 11 bases separated the two germline ends. Germline loops: CDR1 SGHTA, CDR2 FQGTGA. The CDR3 here is CASSLGVVGNEQFF. The CDR3 DNA follows: TGTGCCAGCAGCTTAGGTGTGGTGGGCAATGAGCAGTTCTTC.

This clonotype appeared many times. The chain carries TRBV20-1 and TRBJ1-1, with 7 bases fitting TRBD1. The CDR3 covers 11 residues. V lost 5 bases, J lost 5 bases, and 2 bases stayed unmatched. Germline V CDR1 and CDR2: DFQATT, SNEGSKA (reference sequence). In DNA, the CDR3 is TGCAGTGCTGAGGGACAGACTGAAGCTTTCTTT. It is translated as CSAEGQTEAFF.

This clonotype was picked up a small number of times. This chain connects TRBV18 to TRBJ1-5; 7 bases align to TRBD1. The trim removed 3 bases at V and 3 bases at J, leaving 11 bases unmatched. Germline V gene lookup returns CDR1 KGHSH and CDR2 LQKENI. This CDR3 comprises 17 residues. The CDR3 loop is CASSPSARTGNNQPQHF. CDR3 in DNA: TGTGCCAGCTCACCCTCTGCTAGGACAGGTAACAATCAGCCCCAGCATTTT.

This clonotype was observed many times. This chain joins TRBV6-2 or TRBV6-3 and TRBJ2-1; 11 bases map to TRBD2. In germline, CDR1 is MNHEY, CDR2 SVGEGT. There are 17 residues in the CDR3. With 0 bases clipped from V and 5 bases from J, the junction kept 6 bases outside the gene matches. The CDR3 here is CASSYSSLSGRDNEQFF. The CDR3, as DNA: TGTGCCAGCAGTTACTCGAGTCTTAGCGGGAGGGACAATGAGCAGTTCTTC.

This clonotype was counted ten times or more. The rearrangement uses TRBV11-3 and TRBJ1-1, with D possibly being TRBD1 (6 bases). CDR3 length equals 13 residues. Germline-derived CDR1 and CDR2 are SGHNT and YENEEA. Trimming took 4 bases from V and 1 from J, leaving 7 bases between them. This chain's CDR3 is CASSYRANTEAFF. The CDR3 nucleotides are TGTGCCAGCAGCTACAGGGCGAACACTGAAGCTTTCTTT.

J is TRBJ1-3 and V is TRBV20-1; 7 nucleotides line up with TRBD1. The V segment lost 4 bases and the J segment 4 bases; nucleotides outside the gene matches: 10. The CDR3 spans 15 residues. Germline V CDR1 and CDR2: DFQATT, SNEGSKA (reference sequence). CDR3 bases: TGCAGTGCTACTGACAGGGTTTATCCCGGAAACACCATATATTTT. It encodes CSATDRVYPGNTIYF.

This clonotype was observed a handful of times. The J gene is TRBJ2-5, the V gene TRBV4-1, with 8 bases that match TRBD2. The CDR3 runs to 17 residues. J was trimmed by 5 bases and V by 1 base; bases with no gene match: 12. Germline V lookup: CDR1 MGHRA, CDR2 YSYEKL. CDR3 loop: CASSQVHPGGPSETQYF. CDR3 nucleotide sequence: TGCGCCAGCAGCCAAGTTCACCCGGGAGGGCCGAGTGAGACCCAGTACTTC.

V is TRBV20-1 and J is TRBJ2-2; 13 bases map to TRBD2. The CDR3 has 16 residues. J lost 5 bases, V lost 5 bases, and 8 bases had no gene match. Germline lookup yields CDR1 DFQATT and CDR2 SNEGSKA (reference sequence). CDR3 protein: CSASRTSGRRTGELFF. DNA for the CDR3: TGCAGTGCTTCCCGGACTAGCGGGAGAAGGACCGGGGAGCTGTTTTTT.

At least ten counts were recorded for this clonotype. The genes are TRBV27 and TRBJ1-1; TRBD1 is a possible D gene (5 bases). Looked up from germline, CDR1 is MNHEY and CDR2 is SMNVEV (reference sequence). The CDR3 loop spans 16 amino acids. The V gene lost 4 bases and the J gene lost 4 bases, with 19 bases spanning the gap. The CDR3 DNA reads TGTGCCAGCAGTTCACCTCCGGGACCCGGGCCCACTGAAGCTTTCTTT. It specifies CASSSPPGPGPTEAFF.

This clonotype showed up many times. The V gene is TRBV2, the J gene TRBJ2-7; TRBD2 aligns across 13 bases. Trimming at V came to 5 bases and at J to 2 bases, leaving 3 bases not matched to a gene. Germline V gene sequence: CDR1 SNHLY, CDR2 FYNNEI. This CDR3 is built from 15 residues. CDR3 protein: CASSRTSGRPYEQYF. CDR3 in DNA: TGTGCCAGCAGTAGGACTAGCGGGAGACCCTACGAGCAGTACTTC.

This chain connects TRBV29-1 to TRBJ2-7, with a weak D call TRBD2 (6 bases). The CDR3 runs 11 residues. Germline assignment: CDR1 SQVTM and CDR2 ANQGSEA. The ends were cut back, 7 bases at V and 3 bases at J, with 10 bases in the middle. Here the CDR3 reads CSAGENYEQYF. The CDR3 DNA sequence: TGCAGCGCGGGGGAGAACTACGAGCAGTACTTC.

This clonotype was detected a few times. The gene calls are TRBV11-2 and TRBJ2-7; 8 nucleotides align to TRBD1. The germline V gene encodes CDR1 SGHAT and CDR2 FQNNGV. The V segment lost 6 bases and the J segment 9 bases; nucleotides outside the gene matches: 10. CDR3 length equals 13 residues. Here the CDR3 reads CASRRTGRSWQYF. The CDR3 nucleotides are TGTGCCAGCAGAAGGACAGGGCGATCCTGGCAGTACTTC.

This clonotype has just one count. The chain recombines TRBV7-9 with TRBJ2-1; 12 positions match TRBD2. This CDR3 has 16 amino acids. Germline CDR1 reads SEHNR; CDR2 reads FQNEAQ (reference sequence). The V and J ends lost 5 bases and 7 bases, in that order; junction bases with no gene match: 9. CDR3 residues: CASSRALAGGLNEQFF. In DNA form, the CDR3 reads TGTGCCAGCAGCCGAGCTCTAGCGGGAGGGCTGAATGAGCAGTTCTTC.

This clonotype was recorded a few times. The genes are TRBV29-1 and TRBJ2-4; the D gene is possibly TRBD2 (7 bases). V was clipped by 4 bases and J by 1 base, with 14 bases between them. Germline CDR1 is SQVTM and CDR2 is ANQGSEA. The CDR3 has 15 residues. DNA of the CDR3: TGCAGCGTTGGGGACGGGGGGCTGGCCAAAAACATTCAGTACTTC. It is translated as CSVGDGGLAKNIQYF.

This chain links TRBV13 with TRBJ2-7; D remains unclear. The CDR3 extends over 14 amino acids. CDR1 and CDR2 from the germline V gene are PRHDT and FYEKMQ (reference sequence). The V end was cut by 4 bases, the J end by 1 base, with 11 bases between. The CDR3 bases are TGTGCCAGCAGCTCTAGGGCGCTGTCCTACGAGCAGTACTTC. Translated, it gives CASSSRALSYEQYF.

This clonotype appeared many times. This rearrangement joins TRBV7-2 to TRBJ2-5; unclear D gene. CDR1 and CDR2 from the germline V gene are SGHTA and FQGNSA. CDR3 size: 13 residues. V lost 3 bases, J lost 1 base, and 6 bases lay in between. The CDR3 reads CASSLDIQETQYF. CDR3 nucleotides: TGTGCCAGCAGCTTGGATATCCAAGAGACCCAGTACTTC.

This clonotype has at least ten counts. The chain recombines TRBV28 with TRBJ1-1, with D hard to call. V was shortened by 4 bases and J by 0 bases, with 15 bases between the two germline ends. CDR1 and CDR2 (germline): MDHEN, SYDVKM. This CDR3 is built from 16 residues. The CDR3 loop is CASSWTYSNMNTEAFF. The CDR3 bases are TGTGCCAGCAGTTGGACTTACTCCAACATGAACACTGAAGCTTTCTTT.

The V and J genes are TRBV3-1 and TRBJ2-1; 7 bases are a match to TRBD1. The trim removed 4 bases at V and 3 bases at J, leaving 6 bases unmatched. Germline V lookup: CDR1 LGHDT, CDR2 YNNKEL (reference sequence). The CDR3 extends over 15 amino acids. Here the CDR3 reads CASSRGTGDYNEQFF. The CDR3 nucleotides are TGTGCCAGCAGCCGCGGCACAGGGGACTACAATGAGCAGTTCTTC.

Only a few counts were recorded for this clonotype. The chain has TRBV28 and TRBJ2-7, with D perhaps TRBD2 (6 bases). Germline V CDR1 and CDR2: MDHEN, SYDVKM. V lost 3 bases and J lost 3, with 12 bases in between. The CDR3 length is 14 residues. The CDR3 spells CASSFLRGNYEQYF. CDR3 DNA: TGTGCCAGCAGTTTTCTCCGGGGGAACTACGAGCAGTACTTC.

In its sample, this clonotype was seen many times. The chain is built from TRBV29-1 and TRBJ2-7; tentatively, D is TRBD1 or TRBD2 (6 bases each). Germline loops: CDR1 SQVTM, CDR2 ANQGSEA. The V end lost 7 bases, the J end lost 7 bases, and 14 bases lay between the germline ends. CDR3 length equals 11 residues. The chain's CDR3 is CSAWGAQEQYF. The CDR3 region has the DNA TGCAGCGCCTGGGGGGCTCAAGAGCAGTACTTC.

V and J are TRBV5-1 and TRBJ2-7; 8 nucleotides match TRBD1. Germline CDR1 is SGHRS and CDR2 is YFSETQ. V shed 1 base and J 3 bases; nucleotides not matched to a gene: 9. The CDR3 length is 16 residues. CDR3 in amino acids: CASSLTGQGWGYEQYF. The CDR3 DNA reads as TGCGCCAGCAGCTTGACCGGACAGGGTTGGGGCTACGAGCAGTACTTC.

The table lists this clonotype with a few counts. The V gene is TRBV7-9, the J gene TRBJ2-4; 9 bases are shared with TRBD2. In germline, CDR1 is SEHNR, CDR2 FQNEAQ (reference sequence). This CDR3 is built from 14 residues. The V gene end was trimmed by 2 bases and the J gene end by 7 bases; junction bases not matched to a gene: 3. As DNA, the CDR3 is TGTGCCAGCAGCTTATCCAGCGGGAGGAACATTCAGTACTTC. Translated: CASSLSSGRNIQYF.

Concerning this clonotype itself: A much bigger clone sits one base away, suggesting this may be a read error. In DNA form, the CDR3 reads TGTGCCGGCAGCCCTCCTTGGAGCGGGACCTCTCATGAGCAGTTCTTC. This sequence encodes CAGSPPWSGTSHEQFF. The rearrangement uses TRBV28 and TRBJ2-1; 7 bases are a match to TRBD2. The CDR3 totals 16 residues. Germline V gene data show CDR1 as MDHEN and CDR2 as SYDVKM.

This clonotype was counted many times. V usage is TRBV10-3 and J usage is TRBJ2-6; the match to TRBD2 covers 8 bases. CDR1 is ENHRY and CDR2 is SYGVKD in the germline V gene. The CDR3 contains 14 residues. Germline trimming cut 8 bases from V and 4 bases from J; bases unmatched to any gene: 4. DNA of the CDR3: TGTGCCATCCCGGGGGGGCTGGGGGCCAACGTCCTGACTTTC. It yields the protein CAIPGGLGANVLTF.

The rearrangement joins TRBV11-2 to TRBJ2-7, with TRBD2 identical over 8 bases. V gave up 3 bases and J gave up 1 base; unmatched junction bases: 2. CDR1 is SGHAT, CDR2 FQNNGV, per germline. This CDR3 contains 14 residues. CDR3: CASSFGTRSYEQYF. The CDR3 DNA follows: TGTGCCAGCAGCTTCGGGACTAGGTCCTACGAGCAGTACTTC. The entire variable domain, with the rest obtained from reference TRBV11-2 and TRBJ2-7, is as follows: EAGVAQSPRYKIIEKRQSVAFWCNPISGHATLYWYQQILGQGPKLLIQFQNNGVVDDSQLPKDRFSAERLKGVDSTLKIQPAKLEDSAVYLCASSFGTRSYEQYFGPGTRLTVT.

The CDR3 nucleotides are TGTGCCAGCAGCGTAGATCCCCGCTACAATGAGCAGTTCTTC. Translation gives CASSVDPRYNEQFF. J is TRBJ2-1 and V is TRBV9; D remains unclear. The length of the CDR3 is 14 residues. From germline, CDR1 is SGDLS and CDR2 YYNGEE. V dropped 0 bases and J dropped 3 bases, with 7 bases sitting between them.

This clonotype was observed a handful of times. The rearrangement joins TRBV2 to TRBJ1-3, with D tentatively TRBD1 (6 bases). The ends were cut back, 0 bases at V and 3 bases at J, with 12 bases in the middle. The length of the CDR3 is 16 residues. Looked up from germline, CDR1 is SNHLY and CDR2 is FYNNEI. The CDR3 coding sequence is TGTGCCAGCAGTGAAGCGAGGACAGTTTTTGGAAACACCATATATTTT. Translating it yields CASSEARTVFGNTIYF.

This clonotype was seen a handful of times. The chain recombines TRBV12-3 or TRBV12-4 with TRBJ1-2, with 9 bases fitting TRBD1. V was pared by 6 bases and J by 9 bases, with 11 bases of the junction left unmatched. The CDR3 consists of 14 residues. As DNA, the CDR3 is TGTGCCAGCAGACCGGGACAGGGAGGGATTCGCTACACCTTC. Encoded protein: CASRPGQGGIRYTF.

V usage is TRBV29-1 and J usage is TRBJ2-7, with D perhaps matching TRBD1 (5 bases). CDR1 and CDR2 (germline): SQVTM, ANQGSEA. The germline V and J ends were trimmed by 6 bases and 6 bases, with 15 bases remaining between them. The CDR3 has 12 residues. The CDR3 sequence: CSVQGFGFEQYF. The CDR3, as DNA: TGCAGCGTGCAGGGATTCGGGTTCGAGCAGTACTTC.

The chain couples TRBV2 to TRBJ2-1; D not certain. Per the germline V gene, CDR1 is SNHLY and CDR2 is FYNNEI. V was trimmed by 4 bases and J by 9 bases, leaving 13 bases between them. This CDR3 contains 13 residues. The CDR3, as DNA: TGTGCCAGCAGTGGGAATGGTACGGCTGAGCAGTTCTTC. The encoded protein is CASSGNGTAEQFF.

A note on this clonotype: A read error may produce the germline difference seen at one junction end. V gene TRBV5-1 combines with J gene TRBJ1-5; a weak D match, TRBD1 (5 bases). This CDR3 contains 14 residues. The V gene's germline CDR1 is SGHRS and CDR2 YFSETQ. CDR3 nucleotide sequence: TGCGCCAGCAGCTTGGGACAGCCCAATCAGCCCCAGCAATTT. It specifies CASSLGQPNQPQQF.